These 31 T cell receptor beta chains were sequenced from one sample in a study of blood T cell repertoires in COVID-19. Some clones are missing from TCRdb's copy, which holds only in-frame ones; the method was immunoSEQ multiplex PCR. In the table there are 300,000 to 500,000 clones, over 75% of which are singletons. Sequencing was carried out using PBMCs or T cells enriched from blood (not recorded which). The source of these receptors is a woman in her thirties or forties with acute COVID-19.

The chain carries TRBV2 and TRBJ1-2; tentative D call: TRBD1 (6 bases). Germline V gene lookup returns CDR1 SNHLY and CDR2 FYNNEI. V was cut by 6 bases and J by 4 bases, with 21 bases left in between. This CDR3 contains 16 residues. For the CDR3, the DNA is TGTGCCAGCAGGGGTTCCGGGACACCCTTGGGCTATGGCTACACCTTC. It specifies CASRGSGTPLGYGYTF.

V is TRBV24-1 and J is TRBJ2-7; 8 bases map to TRBD2. The V segment lost 0 bases and the J segment 3 bases; nucleotides outside the gene matches: 0. The germline V gene encodes CDR1 KGHDR and CDR2 SFDVKD. The CDR3 runs to 14 residues. The CDR3 protein is CATSDLSGGYEQYF. CDR3 coding DNA: TGTGCCACCAGTGATTTGAGCGGGGGCTACGAGCAGTACTTC.

The chain uses TRBV7-8 and TRBJ2-3; 7 bases agree with TRBD2. The germline V gene encodes CDR1 SGHVS and CDR2 FQNEAQ. This CDR3 comprises 14 residues. Germline trimming cut 5 bases from V and 3 bases from J; bases unmatched to any gene: 5. In DNA, the CDR3 is TGTGCCAGCAGCATAAGGCGGGGGACAGATACGCAGTATTTT. Protein product: CASSIRRGTDTQYF.

The chain links TRBV21-1 to TRBJ2-7; TRBD1 was called by the table and not checked on the DNA. TRBV21-1 corresponds to a pseudogene. CDR3 length equals 15 residues. The CDR3 DNA reads as TGTGCCAGCAGCACCCGGACAGGGGAGACCTACGAGCAGTACTTC. This encodes CASSTRTGETYEQYF.

The rearrangement uses TRBV2 and TRBJ1-2, with TRBD1 matching 11 bases. Germline V gene sequence: CDR1 SNHLY, CDR2 FYNNEI. The CDR3 covers 14 residues. V gave up 5 bases and J gave up 8 bases; unmatched junction bases: 7. DNA of the CDR3: TGTGCCAGCAGTACGGACAGGGGGCGGGGAGGCTACACCTTC. Translation: CASSTDRGRGGYTF.

The rearrangement uses TRBV15 and TRBJ1-2; D call uncertain. The CDR3 sequence is 15 residues long. Germline CDR1 and CDR2: LNHNV and YYDKDF (reference sequence). V was pared by 5 bases and J by 5 bases, with 18 bases between. CDR3 in amino acids: CATSEHYSSGYGYTF. CDR3 nucleotides: TGTGCCACCAGCGAACACTACTCCTCGGGGTATGGCTACACCTTC.

The chain has TRBV7-2 and TRBJ1-3, with D unclear. CDR1 and CDR2 (germline): SGHTA, FQGNSA. The CDR3 has 15 residues. Trimming left V 5 bases short and J 0 bases short, with 11 bases between. CDR3 in DNA: TGTGCCAGCAGCGCCGCCCAGCGCTCTGGAAACACCATATATTTT. Residues: CASSAAQRSGNTIYF.

The DNA for the CDR3 is TGTGCCAGCAGTTCTTCTAGACTCTCCTACGAGCAGTACTTC. Residues: CASSSSRLSYEQYF. This chain links TRBV27 with TRBJ2-7; no firm D call. The CDR3 runs 14 residues. The ends were cut back, 4 bases at V and 0 bases at J, with 10 bases in the middle. The germline gives CDR1 MNHEY, CDR2 SMNVEV (reference sequence).

The CDR3 reads CSVVHGADYEQYF. Here the CDR3 DNA reads TGCAGCGTTGTCCATGGGGCCGACTACGAGCAGTACTTC. The genes are TRBV29-1 and TRBJ2-7, with D possibly being TRBD1 (5 bases). This CDR3 contains 13 residues. Trimming took off 4 bases at V and 3 bases at J, with 13 bases between the two ends. Per germline, CDR1 SQVTM and CDR2 ANQGSEA.

The gene calls are TRBV4-1 and TRBJ1-4; TRBD1 matches at 8 bases. With V trimmed by 2 bases and J by 8 bases, 10 bases remained unmatched. Germline V gives CDR1 MGHRA, CDR2 YSYEKL. This CDR3 is 16 amino acids long. This chain's CDR3 is CASSQPPDRGREKLFF. The CDR3 DNA reads TGCGCCAGCAGCCAACCGCCTGACAGGGGACGAGAAAAACTGTTTTTT.

This chain joins TRBV19 and TRBJ1-1; D is unclear. Trimming removed 4 bases from V and 8 bases from J, with 17 bases in between. CDR3 length equals 14 residues. Germline CDR1 and CDR2: LNHDA and SQIVND (reference sequence). DNA for the CDR3: TGTGCCAGTAGTACAAGCCGGGATCCAAGGGAAGCTTTCTTT. Translating gives CASSTSRDPREAFF. The full variable domain, with the rest looked up from reference TRBV19 and TRBJ1-1, is DGGITQSPKYLFRKEGQNVTLSCEQNLNHDAMYWYRQDPGQGLRLIYYSQIVNDFQKGDIAEGYSVSREKKESFPLTVTSAQKNPTAFYLCASSTSRDPREAFFGQGTRLTVV.

The J gene is TRBJ2-7, the V gene TRBV6-6; D possibly corresponds to TRBD1 (6 bases). Germline CDR1 is MNHNY and CDR2 is SVGAGI (reference sequence). V lost 5 bases and J 0 bases, leaving 20 bases between the germline ends. This CDR3 spans 17 amino acids. The CDR3 nucleotides read TGTGCCAGCAGTCGAGCGTACTCAGGGGAAAGCTCCTACGAGCAGTACTTC. Its translation: CASSRAYSGESSYEQYF.

With respect to this clone: Relative to the germline gene, one junction end is altered; a read error may explain this. The chain uses TRBV5-1 and TRBJ1-1, with D possibly matching TRBD1 (5 bases). This CDR3 region has 13 residues. In germline, CDR1 is SGHRS, CDR2 YFSETQ. CDR3 region: CASSLDSGTEAFF. The DNA for the CDR3 is TGCGCCAGCAGTTTGGACTCAGGGACTGAAGCTTTCTTT.

As concerns this clone: One end of the junction is discordant with germline, which a read error may explain. The CDR3 reads CAGRGIRKSSTSGGEKETQYF. The CDR3 bases are TGCGCCGGCAGGGGAATCCGCAAGAGCTCGACTAGCGGGGGGGAAAAAGAGACCCAGTACTTC. This rearrangement joins TRBV23-1 to TRBJ2-5; TRBD2 matches at 14 bases. TRBV23-1 is classed as an ORF, of uncertain function. The CDR3 has 21 amino acids.

The J gene is TRBJ2-2, the V gene TRBV7-8; D is possibly TRBD2 (6 bases). With 5 bases removed from V and 7 bases from J, the gap between germline ends came to 17 bases. Germline V gene data show CDR1 as SGHVS and CDR2 as FQNEAQ. The CDR3 consists of 15 residues. CDR3 protein: CASSRAGSGGGELFF. For the CDR3, the DNA is TGTGCCAGCAGCAGAGCCGGGAGTGGGGGCGGGGAGCTGTTTTTT.

The chain combines TRBV3-1 (or the pseudogene TRBV3-2) with TRBJ1-1, with D hard to call. CDR1 is LGHDT and CDR2 is YNNKEL in the germline V gene (reference sequence). This CDR3 is 12 amino acids long. The V end lost 5 bases, the J end lost 1 base, and 5 bases lay between the germline ends. CDR3 region: CASSYTNTEAFF. For the CDR3, the DNA is TGTGCCAGCAGCTACACGAACACTGAAGCTTTCTTT.

The CDR3 protein is CASHFNGVQAMNTEAFF. Written as DNA, the CDR3 is TGTGCCAGCCACTTTAACGGGGTGCAGGCCATGAACACTGAAGCTTTCTTT. This rearrangement joins TRBV19 to TRBJ1-1; D remains unclear. The V gene's germline CDR1 is LNHDA and CDR2 SQIVND (reference sequence). V dropped 9 bases and J dropped 0 bases, with 23 bases sitting between them. There are 17 residues in the CDR3.

The chain uses TRBV7-9 and TRBJ2-5; TRBD1 might be the D (6 bases). Trimming left V 5 bases short and J 3 bases short, with 19 bases between. There are 16 residues in the CDR3. Germline V gene data show CDR1 as SEHNR and CDR2 as FQNEAQ (reference sequence). In nucleotides, the CDR3 is TGTGCCAGCAGCCGACGTAGAGGGGCAGGGGAAGAGACCCAGTACTTC. The encoded protein is CASSRRRGAGEETQYF. Drawing the rest from reference TRBV7-9 and TRBJ2-5, the complete variable domain is DTGVSQNPRHKITKRGQNVTFRCDPISEHNRLYWYRQTLGQGPEFLTYFQNEAQLEKSRLLSDRFSAERPKGSFSTLEIQRTEQGDSAMYLCASSRRRGAGEETQYFGPGTRLLVL.

This CDR3 is CSVEVQGSSGYTF. CDR3 in DNA: TGCAGCGTTGAGGTACAGGGCTCATCTGGCTACACCTTC. The rearrangement links TRBV29-1 to TRBJ1-2, with D maybe TRBD1 (6 bases). Germline CDR1 reads SQVTM; CDR2 reads ANQGSEA. V lost 3 bases and J 7 bases, leaving 15 bases between the germline ends. This CDR3 is 13 amino acids long.

V gene TRBV4-1 combines with J gene TRBJ2-2; a weak D match, TRBD1 (5 bases). Trimming pared 0 bases from V and 1 base from J, leaving 9 bases between. CDR3 length equals 16 residues. CDR1 MGHRA and CDR2 YSYEKL come from the germline V gene. The CDR3 DNA is TGCGCCAGCAGCCAAGATCACAGGTGGAACACCGGGGAGCTGTTTTTT. Translation: CASSQDHRWNTGELFF.

The chain uses TRBV18 and TRBJ2-5; 7 bases align to TRBD1. The CDR3 contains 14 residues. After removal of 5 bases from V and 2 bases from J, the junction contained 5 bases not matched to a gene. The germline CDR1 and CDR2 sequences are KGHSH and LQKENI. CDR3 in DNA: TGTGCCAGCTCAGAACGGACAGGACAAGAGACCCAGTACTTC. Translating gives CASSERTGQETQYF.

The V gene is TRBV2, the J gene TRBJ1-6; 8 bases are shared with TRBD1. The CDR3 runs 14 residues. CDR1 SNHLY and CDR2 FYNNEI come from the germline V gene. The trim removed 6 bases at V and 5 bases at J, leaving 3 bases unmatched. As DNA, the CDR3 is TGTGCCAGCAGAGGACAGGGAGATAATTCACCCCTCCACTTT. Its translation: CASRGQGDNSPLHF.

J is TRBJ1-5 and V is TRBV5-1; TRBD1 might be the D (6 bases). Germline CDR1 and CDR2: SGHRS and YFSETQ. The CDR3 length is 15 residues. Between the trimmed V and J ends, which lost 5 bases and 7 bases, there was a span of 19 bases. DNA of the CDR3: TGCGCCAGCAGTCCAGGCCGGGGGGCGGACCAGCCCCAGCATTTT. This codes for CASSPGRGADQPQHF. Filled out from reference TRBV5-1 and TRBJ1-5, the complete variable domain reads KAGVTQTPRYLIKTRGQQVTLSCSPISGHRSVSWYQQTPGQGLQFLFEYFSETQRNKGNFPGRFSGRQFSNSRSEMNVSTLELGDSALYLCASSPGRGADQPQHFGDGTRLSIL.

This clone was picked up a small number of times. The chain joins TRBV5-6 to TRBJ1-2; 9 positions match TRBD1. Looked up from germline, CDR1 is SGHDT and CDR2 is YYEEEE. With V trimmed by 3 bases and J by 8 bases, 14 bases remained unmatched. The CDR3 contains 16 residues. CDR3 nucleotide sequence: TGTGCCAGCAGCTCGGGGGGATCTCGGACAGGGGTGGGCTACACCTTC. Translated, it gives CASSSGGSRTGVGYTF.

The chain is built from TRBV7-9 and TRBJ1-1; possibly TRBD1 for D (6 bases). This CDR3 has 14 residues. Germline loops: CDR1 SEHNR, CDR2 FQNEAQ (reference sequence). The V end was cut by 4 bases, the J end by 6 bases, with 15 bases between. The DNA for the CDR3 is TGTGCCAGCAGCTCGTACAGGGAAGGCGCTGAAGCTTTCTTT. It is translated as CASSSYREGAEAFF.

J is TRBJ2-2 and V is TRBV2, with 9 bases that match TRBD2. The CDR3 is made up of 15 amino acids. V lost 6 bases, J lost 7 bases, and 9 bases stayed unmatched. Germline values: CDR1 SNHLY, CDR2 FYNNEI. Written as DNA, the CDR3 is TGTGCCAGCAGAAAAGCGGGGGGACGGGTCGGGGAGCTGTTTTTT. Its translation: CASRKAGGRVGELFF.

This sequence joins TRBV2 and TRBJ1-6; no definite D call. CDR3 size: 15 residues. Germline values: CDR1 SNHLY, CDR2 FYNNEI. V was trimmed by 1 base and J by 7 bases, leaving 11 bases between them. The CDR3 nucleotides read TGTGCCAGCAGTGAAGGTCTCGGGATCAATTCACCCCTCCACTTT. Protein: CASSEGLGINSPLHF. The whole variable domain, remainder taken from reference TRBV2 and TRBJ1-6, is EPEVTQTPSHQVTQMGQEVILRCVPISNHLYFYWYRQILGQKVEFLVSFYNNEISEKSEIFDDQFSVERPDGSNFTLKIRSTKLEDSAMYFCASSEGLGINSPLHFGNGTRLTVT.

The chain links TRBV5-4 to TRBJ2-5; tentatively, D is TRBD2 (6 bases). The germline V and J ends were trimmed by 4 bases and 5 bases, with 9 bases remaining between them. This CDR3 is built from 12 residues. Germline CDR1 SGHNT, CDR2 YYREEE (reference sequence). As DNA, the CDR3 is TGTGCCAGCAGCCGGGACTCGGAGACCCAGTACTTC. This codes for CASSRDSETQYF.

In its sample, this clone was seen once. V usage is TRBV3-1 (or the pseudogene TRBV3-2) and J usage is TRBJ1-2; D ambiguous. The CDR3 runs to 16 residues. V lost 1 base to trimming and J lost 0 bases, with 12 bases between them. CDR1 is LGHDT and CDR2 is YNNKEL in the germline V gene (reference sequence). The CDR3 DNA follows: TGTGCCAGCAGCCAAGTAACGAGAGGAGCTAACTATGGCTACACCTTC. Residues: CASSQVTRGANYGYTF.

The rearrangement links TRBV19 to TRBJ2-3; 12 nucleotides align to TRBD1. The CDR3 runs 18 residues. V lost 4 bases, J lost 2 bases, and 10 bases stayed unmatched. Germline V gives CDR1 LNHDA, CDR2 SQIVND (reference sequence). The CDR3 reads CASSTGTGGVIFTDTQYF. The CDR3, as DNA: TGTGCCAGTAGTACCGGGACAGGGGGCGTCATTTTCACAGATACGCAGTATTTT.

This clone was counted once. V gene TRBV19 combines with J gene TRBJ2-6; D not certain. Trimming removed 6 bases at V and 2 bases at J, with 5 bases between. This CDR3 is 13 amino acids long. The V gene's germline CDR1 is LNHDA and CDR2 SQIVND (reference sequence). This chain's CDR3 is CASSIPGANVLTF. The CDR3 nucleotides read TGTGCCAGTAGCATCCCTGGGGCCAACGTCCTGACTTTC.